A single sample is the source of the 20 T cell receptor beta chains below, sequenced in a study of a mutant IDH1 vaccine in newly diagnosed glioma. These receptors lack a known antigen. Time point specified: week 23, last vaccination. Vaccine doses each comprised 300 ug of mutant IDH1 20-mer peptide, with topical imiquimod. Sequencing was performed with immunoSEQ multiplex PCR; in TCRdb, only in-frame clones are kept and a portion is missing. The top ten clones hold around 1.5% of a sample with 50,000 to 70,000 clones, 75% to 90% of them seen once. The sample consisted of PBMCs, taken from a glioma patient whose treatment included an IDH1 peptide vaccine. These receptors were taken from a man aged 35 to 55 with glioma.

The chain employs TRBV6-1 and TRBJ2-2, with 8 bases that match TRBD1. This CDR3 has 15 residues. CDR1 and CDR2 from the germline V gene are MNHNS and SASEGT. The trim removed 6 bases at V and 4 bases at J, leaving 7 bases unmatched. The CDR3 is CASRATGVGTGELFF. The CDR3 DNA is TGTGCCAGCAGAGCGACAGGGGTCGGCACCGGGGAGCTGTTTTTT.

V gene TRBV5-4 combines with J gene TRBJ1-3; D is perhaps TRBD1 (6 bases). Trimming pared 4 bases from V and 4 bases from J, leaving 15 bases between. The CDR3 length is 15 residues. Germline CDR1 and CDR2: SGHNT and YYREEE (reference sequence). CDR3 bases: TGTGCCAGCAGCAACCGGGACAATGGGGGAAACACCATATATTTT. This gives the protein CASSNRDNGGNTIYF.

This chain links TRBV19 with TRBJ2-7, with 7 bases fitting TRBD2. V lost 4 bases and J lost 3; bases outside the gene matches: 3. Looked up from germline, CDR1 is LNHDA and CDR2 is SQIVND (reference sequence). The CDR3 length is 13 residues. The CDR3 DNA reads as TGTGCCAGTAGTAATTGGGAGGGCTACGAGCAGTACTTC. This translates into CASSNWEGYEQYF.

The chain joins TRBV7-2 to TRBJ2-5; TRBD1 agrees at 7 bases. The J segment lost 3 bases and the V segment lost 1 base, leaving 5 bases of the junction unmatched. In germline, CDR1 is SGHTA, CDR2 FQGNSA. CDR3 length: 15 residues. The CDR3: CASSLVWDSKETQYF. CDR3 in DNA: TGTGCCAGCAGCTTAGTTTGGGACAGCAAAGAGACCCAGTACTTC. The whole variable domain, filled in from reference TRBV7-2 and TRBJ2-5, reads GAGVSQSPSNKVTEKGKDVELRCDPISGHTALYWYRQSLGQGLEFLIYFQGNSAPDKSGLPSDRFSAERTGGSVSTLTIQRTQQEDSAVYLCASSLVWDSKETQYFGPGTRLLVL.

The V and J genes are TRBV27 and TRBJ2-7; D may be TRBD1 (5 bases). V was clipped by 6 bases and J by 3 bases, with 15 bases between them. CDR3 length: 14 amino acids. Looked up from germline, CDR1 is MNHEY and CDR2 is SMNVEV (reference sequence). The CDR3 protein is CASRLQGSVYEQYF. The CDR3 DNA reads TGTGCCAGCAGGCTCCAGGGATCAGTCTACGAGCAGTACTTC.

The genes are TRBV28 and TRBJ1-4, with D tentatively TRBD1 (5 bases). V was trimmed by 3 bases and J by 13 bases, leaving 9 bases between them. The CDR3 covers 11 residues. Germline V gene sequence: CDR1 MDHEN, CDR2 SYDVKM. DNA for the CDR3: TGTGCCAGCAGTTTGTGGGGGATACTGTTTTTT. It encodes CASSLWGILFF.

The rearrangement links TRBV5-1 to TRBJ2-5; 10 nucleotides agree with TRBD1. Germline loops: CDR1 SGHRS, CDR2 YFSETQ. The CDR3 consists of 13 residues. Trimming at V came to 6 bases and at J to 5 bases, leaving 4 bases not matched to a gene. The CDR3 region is CASTRDRGETQYF. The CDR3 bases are TGCGCCAGCACCCGGGACAGGGGTGAGACCCAGTACTTC.

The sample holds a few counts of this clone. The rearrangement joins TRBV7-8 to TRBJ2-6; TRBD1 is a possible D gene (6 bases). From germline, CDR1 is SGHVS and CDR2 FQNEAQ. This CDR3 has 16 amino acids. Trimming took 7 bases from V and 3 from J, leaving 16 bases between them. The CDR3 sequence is CASILPRGYGANVLTF. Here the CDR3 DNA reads TGTGCCAGCATTCTTCCCAGGGGTTATGGGGCCAACGTCCTGACTTTC.

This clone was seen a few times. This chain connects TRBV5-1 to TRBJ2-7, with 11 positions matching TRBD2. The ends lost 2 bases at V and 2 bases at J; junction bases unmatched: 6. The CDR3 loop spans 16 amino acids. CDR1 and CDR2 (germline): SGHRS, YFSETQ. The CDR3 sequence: CASSFRTSGPTYEQYF. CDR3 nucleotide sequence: TGCGCCAGCAGCTTCCGGACTAGCGGGCCTACCTACGAGCAGTACTTC. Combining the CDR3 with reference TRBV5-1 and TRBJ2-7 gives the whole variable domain KAGVTQTPRYLIKTRGQQVTLSCSPISGHRSVSWYQQTPGQGLQFLFEYFSETQRNKGNFPGRFSGRQFSNSRSEMNVSTLELGDSALYLCASSFRTSGPTYEQYFGPGTRLTVT.

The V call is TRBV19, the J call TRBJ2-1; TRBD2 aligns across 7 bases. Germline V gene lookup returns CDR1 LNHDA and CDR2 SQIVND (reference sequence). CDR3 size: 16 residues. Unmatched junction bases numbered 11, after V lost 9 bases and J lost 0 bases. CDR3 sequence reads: CARGGSFPCSYNEQFF. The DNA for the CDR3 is TGTGCCAGGGGGGGGAGCTTCCCCTGCTCCTACAATGAGCAGTTCTTC.

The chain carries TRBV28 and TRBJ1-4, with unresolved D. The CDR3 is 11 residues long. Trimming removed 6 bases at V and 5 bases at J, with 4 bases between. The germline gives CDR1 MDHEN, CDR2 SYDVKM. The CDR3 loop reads CASRGNEKLFF. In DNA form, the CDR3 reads TGTGCCAGCAGAGGAAATGAAAAACTGTTTTTT. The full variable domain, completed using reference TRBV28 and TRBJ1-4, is DVKVTQSSRYLVKRTGEKVFLECVQDMDHENMFWYRQDPGLGLRLIYFSYDVKMKEKGDIPEGYSVSREKKERFSLILESASTNQTSMYLCASRGNEKLFFGSGTQLSVL.

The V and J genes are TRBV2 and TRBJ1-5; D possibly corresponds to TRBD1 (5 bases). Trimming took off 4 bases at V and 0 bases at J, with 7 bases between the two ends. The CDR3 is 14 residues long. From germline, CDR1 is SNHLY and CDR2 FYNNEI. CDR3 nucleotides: TGTGCCAGCAGTGCAGGGAGTAGCAATCAGCCCCAGCATTTT. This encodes CASSAGSSNQPQHF.

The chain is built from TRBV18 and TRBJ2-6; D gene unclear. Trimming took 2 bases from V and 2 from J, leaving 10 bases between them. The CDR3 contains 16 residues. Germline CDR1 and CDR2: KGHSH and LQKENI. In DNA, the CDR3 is TGTGCCAGCTCACCAAGGGCGATTACTGGGGCCAACGTCCTGACTTTC. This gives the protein CASSPRAITGANVLTF.

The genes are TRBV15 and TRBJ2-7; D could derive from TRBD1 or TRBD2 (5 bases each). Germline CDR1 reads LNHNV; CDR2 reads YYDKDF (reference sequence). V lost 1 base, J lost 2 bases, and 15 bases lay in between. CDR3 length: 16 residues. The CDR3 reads CATSRGGLANTYEQYF. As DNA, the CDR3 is TGTGCCACCAGCAGAGGGGGCCTAGCTAATACCTACGAGCAGTACTTC.

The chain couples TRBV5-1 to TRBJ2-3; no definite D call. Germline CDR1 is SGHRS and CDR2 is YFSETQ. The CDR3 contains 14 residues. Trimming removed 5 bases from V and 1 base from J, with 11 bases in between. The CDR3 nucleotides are TGCGCCAGCAGTTTCGGACCAGGCACAGATACGCAGTATTTT. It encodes CASSFGPGTDTQYF.

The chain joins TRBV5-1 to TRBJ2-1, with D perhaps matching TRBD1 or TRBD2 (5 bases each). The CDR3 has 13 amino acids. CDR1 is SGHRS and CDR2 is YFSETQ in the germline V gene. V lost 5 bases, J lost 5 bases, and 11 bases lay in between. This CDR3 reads CASRMGPNNEQFF. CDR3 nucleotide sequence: TGCGCCAGCAGGATGGGACCGAACAATGAGCAGTTCTTC.

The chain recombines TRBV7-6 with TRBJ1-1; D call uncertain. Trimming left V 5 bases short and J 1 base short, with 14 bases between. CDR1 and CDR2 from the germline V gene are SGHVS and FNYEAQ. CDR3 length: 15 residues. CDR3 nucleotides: TGTGCCAGCAGCCGACTGGGCCAGACGAACACTGAAGCTTTCTTT. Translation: CASSRLGQTNTEAFF.

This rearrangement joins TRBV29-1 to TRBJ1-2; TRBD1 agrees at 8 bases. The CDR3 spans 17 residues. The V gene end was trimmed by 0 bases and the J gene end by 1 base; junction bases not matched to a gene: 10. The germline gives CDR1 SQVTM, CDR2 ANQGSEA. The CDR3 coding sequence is TGCAGCGTTGAAGATCGGGACAGGCTACTTCGTAACTATGGCTACACCTTC. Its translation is CSVEDRDRLLRNYGYTF. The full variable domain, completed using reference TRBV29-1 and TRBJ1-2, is SAVISQKPSRDICQRGTSLTIQCQVDSQVTMMFWYRQQPGQSLTLIATANQGSEATYESGFVIDKFPISRPNLTFSTLTVSNMSPEDSSIYLCSVEDRDRLLRNYGYTFGSGTRLTVV.

This CDR3 reads CAATPPGTAINEQFF. The CDR3 coding sequence is TGTGCCGCCACCCCTCCCGGGACAGCGATCAATGAGCAGTTCTTC. V is TRBV7-9 and J is TRBJ2-1; 7 bases fit TRBD1. Germline trimming cut 11 bases from V and 6 bases from J; bases unmatched to any gene: 16. The CDR3 is 15 residues long. Germline loops: CDR1 SEHNR, CDR2 FQNEAQ (reference sequence).

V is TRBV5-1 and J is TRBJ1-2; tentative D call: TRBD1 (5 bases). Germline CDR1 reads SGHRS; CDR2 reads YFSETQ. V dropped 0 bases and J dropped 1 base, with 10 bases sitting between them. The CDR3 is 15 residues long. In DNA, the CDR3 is TGCGCCAGCAGCTTGGGGCAGGGTTATAACTATGGCTACACCTTC. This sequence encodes CASSLGQGYNYGYTF.